The rows below give T cell receptor beta chains drawn from one sample of a study of post-analysis software for immune sequencing data. TCRdb itself ran the PCR reads through MiXCR, one entry per CDR3 protein. The sample holds some 160,000 distinct CDR3 sequences, 30% to 45% seen once. The material sequenced was blood, taken after autologous hematopoietic stem cell transplantation. The source of these receptors is a girl between 10 and 17 years old with multiple sclerosis. Each CDR3 is given with its conserved first and last residue. The order of the fields is D gene, clone size, V gene, J gene, CDR3 protein, CDR3 DNA. The D gene is left open where the match is weak. Clone size is stated in some rows and not others, as once, few, many or a class when expanded.

d_call: TRBD1; clone_size: NA; v_call: TRBV5-6; j_call: TRBJ2-1; cdr3_aa: CASSSGTGGFNEQFF; cdr3_nt: TGTGCCAGCAGCTCTGGGACAGGGGGCTTTAATGAGCAGTTCTTC
d_call: NA; clone_size: NA; v_call: TRBV12-5; j_call: TRBJ1-6; cdr3_aa: CASGYSNSPLHF; cdr3_nt: TGTGCTAGTGGTTACTCTAATTCACCCCTCCACTTT
d_call: NA; clone_size: once; v_call: TRBV20-1; j_call: TRBJ2-7; cdr3_aa: CSASLTHEQYF; cdr3_nt: TGCAGTGCTAGCTTAACCCACGAGCAGTACTTC
d_call: NA; clone_size: NA; v_call: TRBV6-5; j_call: TRBJ2-7; cdr3_aa: CASSASGGMEQYF; cdr3_nt: TGTGCCAGCAGCGCCTCTGGGGGTATGGAGCAGTACTTC
d_call: NA; clone_size: NA; v_call: TRBV12-3/TRBV12-4; j_call: TRBJ1-2; cdr3_aa: CASSFLVGSPYGYTF; cdr3_nt: TGTGCCAGCAGTTTTTTGGTGGGGAGCCCATATGGCTACACCTTC
d_call: TRBD2; clone_size: few; v_call: TRBV4-2; j_call: TRBJ2-7; cdr3_aa: CASSQASSSGSYEQYF; cdr3_nt: TGTGCCAGCAGCCAAGCTTCGTCTAGCGGGAGTTACGAGCAGTACTTC
d_call: NA; clone_size: NA; v_call: TRBV10-3; j_call: TRBJ2-7; cdr3_aa: CAIRPGSSYEQYF; cdr3_nt: TGTGCCATCAGACCCGGCTCGTCCTACGAGCAGTACTTC
d_call: TRBD1; clone_size: NA; v_call: TRBV28; j_call: TRBJ2-2; cdr3_aa: CASRVRQGAGELFF; cdr3_nt: TGTGCCAGCAGAGTCAGACAGGGGGCGGGGGAGCTGTTTTTT
d_call: NA; clone_size: medium-sized; v_call: TRBV11-2; j_call: TRBJ2-7; cdr3_aa: CASSSDTYEQYF; cdr3_nt: TGTGCCAGCAGCTCCGACACCTACGAGCAGTACTTC
d_call: NA; clone_size: NA; v_call: TRBV2; j_call: TRBJ1-4; cdr3_aa: CASEGLGSGEKLFF; cdr3_nt: TGTGCCAGCGAAGGCCTGGGTTCGGGTGAAAAACTGTTTTTT
d_call: NA; clone_size: few; v_call: TRBV12-3/TRBV12-4; j_call: TRBJ1-3; cdr3_aa: CASSPPAGNTIYF; cdr3_nt: TGTGCCAGCAGTCCACCGGCTGGAAACACCATATATTTT
d_call: NA; clone_size: few; v_call: TRBV7-9; j_call: TRBJ2-3; cdr3_aa: CASSPRGASTDTQYF; cdr3_nt: TGTGCCAGCAGCCCCCGTGGTGCTAGCACAGATACGCAGTATTTT
d_call: TRBD2; clone_size: NA; v_call: TRBV6-5; j_call: TRBJ2-1; cdr3_aa: CASSQTSGRIYNEQFF; cdr3_nt: TGTGCCAGCAGCCAGACGAGCGGGAGGATCTACAATGAGCAGTTCTTC
d_call: NA; clone_size: few; v_call: TRBV20-1; j_call: TRBJ2-5; cdr3_aa: CSARREMQETQYF; cdr3_nt: TGCAGTGCTAGACGCGAAATGCAAGAGACCCAGTACTTC
d_call: NA; clone_size: NA; v_call: TRBV7-2; j_call: TRBJ1-6; cdr3_aa: CASSFFGGANNSPLHF; cdr3_nt: TGTGCCAGCAGCTTCTTCGGGGGCGCAAATAATTCACCCCTCCACTTT
d_call: NA; clone_size: few; v_call: TRBV28; j_call: TRBJ1-1; cdr3_aa: CASSHLPRTEAFF; cdr3_nt: TGTGCCAGCAGCCATCTACCCCGGACTGAAGCTTTCTTT
d_call: NA; clone_size: NA; v_call: TRBV20-1; j_call: TRBJ2-3; cdr3_aa: CSASSRVSTDTQYF; cdr3_nt: TGCAGTGCTAGTTCCAGGGTCAGCACAGATACGCAGTATTTT
d_call: TRBD2; clone_size: few; v_call: TRBV27; j_call: TRBJ2-7; cdr3_aa: CASSYQLAGASTYEQYF; cdr3_nt: TGTGCCAGCAGTTACCAGCTAGCGGGAGCTTCCACCTACGAGCAGTACTTC
d_call: NA; clone_size: NA; v_call: TRBV6-5; j_call: TRBJ1-5; cdr3_aa: CASSYSFPPRNSNQPQHF; cdr3_nt: TGTGCCAGCAGTTACTCGTTCCCCCCACGAAATAGCAATCAGCCCCAGCATTTT
d_call: TRBD1; clone_size: few; v_call: TRBV28; j_call: TRBJ2-7; cdr3_aa: CASSRPGTGGSYEQYF; cdr3_nt: TGTGCCAGCAGTCGCCCCGGGACAGGGGGTTCGTACGAGCAGTACTTC
d_call: NA; clone_size: few; v_call: TRBV6-6; j_call: TRBJ2-1; cdr3_aa: CASSYGSSYNEQFF; cdr3_nt: TGTGCCAGCAGTTACGGCAGCTCCTACAATGAGCAGTTCTTC
d_call: NA; clone_size: many; v_call: TRBV2; j_call: TRBJ2-5; cdr3_aa: CASSEADSQETQYF; cdr3_nt: TGTGCCAGCAGTGAAGCCGACAGTCAAGAGACCCAGTACTTC
d_call: TRBD1; clone_size: NA; v_call: TRBV6-2/TRBV6-3; j_call: TRBJ2-7; cdr3_aa: CASRLDATGYNEQYF; cdr3_nt: TGTGCCAGCAGGCTTGACGCGACAGGGTACAACGAGCAGTACTTC
d_call: TRBD2; clone_size: NA; v_call: TRBV24-1; j_call: TRBJ2-3; cdr3_aa: CATSDPVGRANADTQYF; cdr3_nt: TGTGCCACCAGTGATCCCGTGGGGAGGGCCAACGCAGATACGCAGTATTTT
d_call: TRBD2; clone_size: NA; v_call: TRBV5-6; j_call: TRBJ2-1; cdr3_aa: CASSLASSGRDNEQFF; cdr3_nt: TGTGCCAGCAGCTTGGCCTCTAGCGGGAGAGACAATGAGCAGTTCTTC
d_call: NA; clone_size: few; v_call: TRBV6-5; j_call: TRBJ2-3; cdr3_aa: CASSYSSGASGTQYF; cdr3_nt: TGTGCCAGCAGTTACTCGTCCGGCGCCTCAGGAACGCAGTATTTT
d_call: NA; clone_size: NA; v_call: TRBV25-1; j_call: TRBJ2-1; cdr3_aa: CASSEEGGVVYNEQFF; cdr3_nt: TGTGCCAGCAGTGAAGAGGGGGGAGTTGTCTACAATGAGCAGTTCTTC
d_call: NA; clone_size: NA; v_call: TRBV28; j_call: TRBJ1-1; cdr3_aa: CASSSPAKGNEAFF; cdr3_nt: TGTGCCAGCAGTTCTCCCGCCAAGGGGAATGAAGCTTTCTTT
d_call: NA; clone_size: NA; v_call: TRBV6-1; j_call: TRBJ2-5; cdr3_aa: CASINALYQETQYF; cdr3_nt: TGTGCCAGCATTAACGCCCTATACCAAGAGACCCAGTACTTC
d_call: NA; clone_size: many; v_call: TRBV5-1; j_call: TRBJ2-7; cdr3_aa: CASGESVTSYEQYF; cdr3_nt: TGCGCCAGCGGAGAGAGCGTAACCTCCTACGAGCAGTACTTC
d_call: NA; clone_size: many; v_call: TRBV29-1; j_call: TRBJ2-7; cdr3_aa: CSAGWDEQYF; cdr3_nt: TGCAGCGCGGGCTGGGACGAGCAGTACTTC
d_call: NA; clone_size: NA; v_call: TRBV7-3; j_call: TRBJ1-1; cdr3_aa: CASSANGGGRNTEAFF; cdr3_nt: TGTGCCAGCAGCGCCAACGGAGGGGGAAGGAACACTGAAGCTTTCTTT
d_call: TRBD1; clone_size: NA; v_call: TRBV2; j_call: TRBJ2-5; cdr3_aa: CASRERDSDKTQYF; cdr3_nt: TGTGCCAGCAGAGAACGGGACAGCGATAAGACCCAGTACTTC
d_call: NA; clone_size: few; v_call: TRBV7-9; j_call: TRBJ1-1; cdr3_aa: CASSLGGSVYTEAFF; cdr3_nt: TGTGCCAGCAGCTTAGGGGGATCGGTTTACACTGAAGCTTTCTTT
d_call: NA; clone_size: NA; v_call: TRBV28; j_call: TRBJ1-2; cdr3_aa: CASTPRSYGYTF; cdr3_nt: TGTGCCAGCACCCCGAGATCCTATGGCTACACCTTC
d_call: NA; clone_size: many; v_call: TRBV28; j_call: TRBJ2-4; cdr3_aa: CASSSLGAVAKNIQYF; cdr3_nt: TGTGCCAGCAGTTCCCTCGGGGCCGTAGCCAAAAACATTCAGTACTTC
d_call: NA; clone_size: NA; v_call: TRBV7-9; j_call: TRBJ2-1; cdr3_aa: CASSPVWRYNEQFF; cdr3_nt: TGTGCCAGCAGCCCCGTGTGGCGCTACAATGAGCAGTTCTTC
d_call: NA; clone_size: many; v_call: TRBV29-1; j_call: TRBJ2-7; cdr3_aa: CSVVGVSSYEQYF; cdr3_nt: TGCAGCGTTGTTGGCGTGAGCTCCTACGAGCAGTACTTC
d_call: NA; clone_size: NA; v_call: TRBV20-1; j_call: TRBJ2-5; cdr3_aa: CSAKTLTRIQETQYF; cdr3_nt: TGCAGTGCCAAAACCCTGACACGGATCCAAGAGACCCAGTACTTC
d_call: NA; clone_size: NA; v_call: TRBV20-1; j_call: TRBJ1-1; cdr3_aa: CRSHRNRNTEAFF; cdr3_nt: TGCAGGTCCCACCGAAATCGGAATACTGAAGCTTTCTTT
d_call: NA; clone_size: NA; v_call: TRBV7-3; j_call: TRBJ1-4; cdr3_aa: CASSLTSRAAWDEKRFF; cdr3_nt: TGTGCCAGCAGCTTAACAAGCAGGGCAGCGTGGGATGAAAAACGGTTTTTT